By frequency in the sample, the clone carrying this T cell receptor beta chain is medium-sized. The V and J ends lost 6 bases and 0 bases respectively, with 5 bases between them. Germline CDR1 is MNHEY and CDR2 is SVGAGI. The CDR3 runs 12 residues. Sequencing was performed with immunoSEQ multiplex PCR; in TCRdb, only in-frame clones are kept and a portion is missing. The data contain about 51,000 clones, 88% of them seen just once; the ten biggest clones take up 2.4%. Time point indicated: peripheral blood 6 weeks after treatment start. The source of the sample is a study of PD-L1 blockade in urothelial cancer. As for the study in general: The study started patients on atezolizumab in the mid-2010s, giving 1,200 mg intravenously every 3 weeks. Patients had undergone 0 to 3 prior chemotherapy regimens. The researchers analyzed blood 3 weeks (second dose) and 6 weeks after treatment start.

The sequenced sample was PBMCs, obtained around atezolizumab (anti-PD-L1) treatment. The clonotype was recovered from a man aged 60-69 years with urothelial cancer. The gene calls are TRBV6-5 and TRBJ1-2; D is ambiguous. The CDR3: CASRATNYGYTF. CDR3 bases: TGTGCCAGCAGGGCAACTAACTATGGCTACACCTTC.